The clone carrying this T cell receptor beta chain was picked up a small number of times. The sample originates from a study of blood T cell repertoires in COVID-19. Profiled with immunoSEQ multiplex PCR; TCRdb holds only in-frame clones, not every one. The data contain approximately 150,000 clones, roughly four fifths of them singletons. This CDR3 is built from 15 residues. V was clipped by 2 bases and J by 4 bases; unmatched bases: 3. Per the germline V gene, CDR1 is LGHDT and CDR2 is YNNKEL (reference sequence). The chain is built from TRBV3-1 (or the pseudogene TRBV3-2) and TRBJ2-3; TRBD2 agrees at 10 bases. The TCR sequence derives from a woman aged 45-65 years with acute COVID-19. Sample: PBMCs or T cells enriched from blood (not recorded which). The CDR3 sequence: CASSQSGRESDTQYF. CDR3 DNA: TGTGCCAGCAGCCAAAGCGGGAGGGAGTCAGATACGCAGTATTTT.